This TCR beta chain stems from a study of shared clonotypes between healthy human individuals. V shed 1 base and J 0 bases; nucleotides not matched to a gene: 9. Germline CDR1 and CDR2: LGHNA and YNFKEQ. The CDR3 covers 18 residues. TCRdb keeps only in-frame clones here, not all; method: immunoSEQ multiplex PCR. The sample contains about 490,000 clones, roughly four fifths of which appear only once. The sequence was obtained from a woman aged 35 to 49 in good health. Some clones in this sample may be carry-over from other donors' samples. The chain employs TRBV4-2 and TRBJ2-3; 8 bases fit TRBD2. Input material: PBMCs. CDR3 sequence: CASSQGVTSELSTDTQYF. The CDR3 DNA follows: TGTGCCAGCAGCCAAGGGGTGACTAGCGAGCTAAGCACAGATACGCAGTATTTT.